The 4 T cell receptor beta chains reported below all come from one sample, sequenced in a study of blood T cell repertoires in COVID-19. Using immunoSEQ multiplex PCR, the repertoire was profiled, and TCRdb retains in-frame clones only, with some absent. The sample yields about 110,000 clones, approximately 86% seen once. Sequencing was performed on peripheral blood. The receptor set was obtained from a man aged 35-49 years with acute or convalescent COVID-19.

The V and J genes are TRBV30 and TRBJ1-4; the D gene is possibly TRBD1 (6 bases). The germline V gene encodes CDR1 GTSNPN and CDR2 SVGIG (reference sequence). The CDR3 spans 13 residues. Trimming pared 5 bases from V and 8 bases from J, leaving 15 bases between. The CDR3 region has the DNA TGTGCCTGGCAACGGGACACCCGCGAAAAACTGTTTTTT. It codes for CAWQRDTREKLFF.

This chain connects TRBV5-8 to TRBJ2-1; 9 bases line up with TRBD1. Germline V lookup: CDR1 SGHTS, CDR2 YDEGEE. V shed 2 bases, J shed 3 bases, and the junction held 3 bases outside the gene matches. The CDR3 loop spans 15 amino acids. CDR3 in amino acids: CASSLGTGIYNEQFF. The CDR3, as DNA: TGTGCCAGCAGCTTAGGGACAGGGATCTACAATGAGCAGTTCTTC.

The V call is TRBV7-9, the J call TRBJ2-2; no definite D call. The V and J ends lost 1 base and 11 bases respectively, with 11 bases between them. The CDR3 runs 13 residues. The V gene's germline CDR1 is SEHNR and CDR2 FQNEAQ (reference sequence). The CDR3 spells CASSLVVYVELFF. The CDR3 DNA reads TGTGCCAGCAGCTTAGTCGTCTACGTAGAGCTGTTTTTT.

The J gene is TRBJ2-1, the V gene TRBV10-3; D gene uncertain. CDR1 ENHRY and CDR2 SYGVKD come from the germline V gene. CDR3 length: 13 residues. V was trimmed by 2 bases and J by 5 bases, leaving 7 bases between them. DNA of the CDR3: TGTGCCATCAGTGAGGAGACTGACAATGAGCAGTTCTTC. As protein: CAISEETDNEQFF.